This T cell receptor (beta chain) was sequenced in a study of cytomegalovirus exposure and HLA in healthy donors. General observations from the study: A missense variant in DCLRE1C was later tied to TCR beta V- and J-gene trimming. With high specificity and sensitivity, the classifier reportedly diagnosed cytomegalovirus status. Reportedly, fewer N-insertions than the approximately 700-donor mean appeared in an Asian-associated ancestry cluster in a later analysis. Further analysis, carried out later, found HLA-associated TCR beta chains more clonally expanded than equally common other chains.

The PCR contained 60 Vbeta and 13 Jbeta primers. Assay used: immunoSEQ multiplex PCR; TCRdb lists only in-frame clones, some missing. Of over 150,000 clones listed, about 84% are singletons. A remark on this clone: Its antigen is not known.

The CDR3 spans 14 residues. V was clipped by 2 bases and J by 7 bases; unmatched bases: 7. Germline V gene sequence: CDR1 SGHAT, CDR2 FQNNGV. The TCR originated in a woman aged 40 to 50 in good health and CMV-seropositive. The chain uses TRBV11-2 and TRBJ1-2; 7 positions agree with TRBD1. Sequenced: PBMCs. CDR3 DNA sequence: TGTGCCAGCAGCTTACCGGGACAGTCATCTGGCTACACCTTC. It yields the protein CASSLPGQSSGYTF.